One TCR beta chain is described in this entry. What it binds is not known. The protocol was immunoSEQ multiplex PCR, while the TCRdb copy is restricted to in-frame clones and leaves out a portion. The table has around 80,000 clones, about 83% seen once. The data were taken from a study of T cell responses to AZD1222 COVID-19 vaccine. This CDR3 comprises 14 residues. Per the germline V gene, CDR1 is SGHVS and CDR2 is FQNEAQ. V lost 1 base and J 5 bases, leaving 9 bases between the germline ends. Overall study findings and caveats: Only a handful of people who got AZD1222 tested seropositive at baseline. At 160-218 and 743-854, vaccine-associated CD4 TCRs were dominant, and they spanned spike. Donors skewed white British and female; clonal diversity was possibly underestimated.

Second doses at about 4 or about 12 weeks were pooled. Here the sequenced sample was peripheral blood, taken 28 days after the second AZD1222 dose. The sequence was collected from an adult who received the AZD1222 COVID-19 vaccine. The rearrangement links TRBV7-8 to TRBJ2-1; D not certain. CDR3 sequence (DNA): TGTGCCAGCAGCTTAGTGTTCCCTAACAATGAGCAGTTCTTC. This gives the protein CASSLVFPNNEQFF. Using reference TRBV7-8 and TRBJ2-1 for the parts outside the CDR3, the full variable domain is GAGVSQSPRYKVAKRGQDVALRCDPISGHVSLFWYQQALGQGPEFLTYFQNEAQLDKSGLPSDRFFAERPEGSVSTLKIQRTQQEDSAVYLCASSLVFPNNEQFFGPGTRLTVL.